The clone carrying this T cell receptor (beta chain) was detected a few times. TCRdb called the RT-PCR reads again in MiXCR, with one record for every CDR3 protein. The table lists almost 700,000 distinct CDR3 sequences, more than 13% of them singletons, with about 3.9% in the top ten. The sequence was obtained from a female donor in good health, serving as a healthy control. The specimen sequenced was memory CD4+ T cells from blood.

Here the CDR3 DNA reads TGTGCCACCAGCAGAGGGGACACCCTTACACCCGGGGAGCTGTTTTTT. Translation gives CATSRGDTLTPGELFF. The chain uses TRBV15 and TRBJ2-2; D perhaps matches TRBD1 (6 bases). CDR3 length: 16 amino acids. V was cut by 1 base and J by 6 bases, with 15 bases left in between. The V gene's germline CDR1 is LNHNV and CDR2 YYDKDF (reference sequence). Supplemented by reference TRBV15 and TRBJ2-2, the full variable domain reads DAMVIQNPRYQVTQFGKPVTLSCSQTLNHNVMYWYQQKSSQAPKLLFHYYDKDFNNEADTPDNFQSRRPNTSFCFLDIRSPGLGDTAMYLCATSRGDTLTPGELFFGEGSRLTVL.